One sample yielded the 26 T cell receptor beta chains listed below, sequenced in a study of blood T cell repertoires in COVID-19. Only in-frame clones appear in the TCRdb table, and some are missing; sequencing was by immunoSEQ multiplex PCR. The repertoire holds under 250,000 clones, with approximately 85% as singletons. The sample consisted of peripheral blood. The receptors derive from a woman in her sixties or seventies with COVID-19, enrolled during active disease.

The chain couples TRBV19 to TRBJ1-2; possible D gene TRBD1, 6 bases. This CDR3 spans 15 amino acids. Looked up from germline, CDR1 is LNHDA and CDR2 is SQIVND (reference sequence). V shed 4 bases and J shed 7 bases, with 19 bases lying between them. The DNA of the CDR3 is TGTGCCAGTAGTACCAGACAGGCCGCCCCCCGTGGCTACACCTTC. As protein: CASSTRQAAPRGYTF.

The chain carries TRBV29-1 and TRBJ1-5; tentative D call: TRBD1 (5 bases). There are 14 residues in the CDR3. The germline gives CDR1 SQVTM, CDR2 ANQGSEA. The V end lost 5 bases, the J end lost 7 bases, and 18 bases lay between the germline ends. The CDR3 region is CSVSTQGTPQPQHF. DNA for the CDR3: TGCAGCGTTAGTACTCAGGGAACCCCCCAGCCCCAGCATTTT.

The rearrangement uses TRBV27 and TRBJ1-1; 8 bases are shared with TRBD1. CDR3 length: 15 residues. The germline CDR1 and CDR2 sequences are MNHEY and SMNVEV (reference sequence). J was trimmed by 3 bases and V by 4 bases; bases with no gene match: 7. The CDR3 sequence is CASSSQGDGDTEAFF. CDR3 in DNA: TGTGCCAGCAGTTCACAGGGGGATGGGGACACTGAAGCTTTCTTT.

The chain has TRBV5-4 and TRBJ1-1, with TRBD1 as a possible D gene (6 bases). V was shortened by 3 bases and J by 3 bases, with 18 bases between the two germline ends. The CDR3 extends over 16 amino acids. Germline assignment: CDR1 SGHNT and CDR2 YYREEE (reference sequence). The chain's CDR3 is CASSWGGATSDTEAFF. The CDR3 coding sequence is TGTGCCAGCAGCTGGGGGGGCGCAACGTCCGACACTGAAGCTTTCTTT. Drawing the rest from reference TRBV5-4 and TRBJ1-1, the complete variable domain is ETGVTQSPTHLIKTRGQQVTLRCSSQSGHNTVSWYQQALGQGPQFIFQYYREEENGRGNFPPRFSGLQFPNYSSELNVNALELDDSALYLCASSWGGATSDTEAFFGQGTRLTVV.

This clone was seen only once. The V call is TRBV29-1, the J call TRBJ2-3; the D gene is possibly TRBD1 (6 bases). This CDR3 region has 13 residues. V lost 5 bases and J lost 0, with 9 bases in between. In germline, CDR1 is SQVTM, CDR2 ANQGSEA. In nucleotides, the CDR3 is TGCAGCGTTTGGGGGCTTAGCACAGATACGCAGTATTTT. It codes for CSVWGLSTDTQYF.

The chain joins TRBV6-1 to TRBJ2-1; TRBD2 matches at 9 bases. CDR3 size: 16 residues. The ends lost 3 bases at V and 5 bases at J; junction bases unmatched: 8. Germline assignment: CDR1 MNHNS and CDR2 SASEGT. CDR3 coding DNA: TGTGCCAGCAGTGACTTAGCGGGAGTGGGAAACAATGAGCAGTTCTTC. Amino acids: CASSDLAGVGNNEQFF.

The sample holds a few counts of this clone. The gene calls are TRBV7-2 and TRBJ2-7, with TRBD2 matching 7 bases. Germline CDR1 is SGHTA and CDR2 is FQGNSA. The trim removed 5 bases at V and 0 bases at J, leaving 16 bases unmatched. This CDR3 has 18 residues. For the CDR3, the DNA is TGTGCCAGCAGCCCAAGGGGCGGGCGGGAGCGCCGCTCCTACGAGCAGTACTTC. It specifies CASSPRGGRERRSYEQYF.

The CDR3 here is CASSLQGGGLNTEAFF. CDR3 in DNA: TGCGCCAGCAGCTTGCAAGGTGGAGGCCTCAACACTGAAGCTTTCTTT. This chain connects TRBV5-1 to TRBJ1-1; D unclear. The germline CDR1 and CDR2 sequences are SGHRS and YFSETQ. Trimming shortened V by 1 base and J by 2 bases, and 15 bases separated the two germline ends. CDR3 size: 16 residues.

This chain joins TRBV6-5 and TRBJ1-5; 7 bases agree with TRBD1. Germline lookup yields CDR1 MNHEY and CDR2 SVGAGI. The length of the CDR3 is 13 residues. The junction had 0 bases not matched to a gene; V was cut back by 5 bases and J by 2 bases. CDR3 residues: CASSQGGNQPQHF. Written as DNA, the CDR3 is TGTGCCAGCAGTCAGGGGGGCAATCAGCCCCAGCATTTT.

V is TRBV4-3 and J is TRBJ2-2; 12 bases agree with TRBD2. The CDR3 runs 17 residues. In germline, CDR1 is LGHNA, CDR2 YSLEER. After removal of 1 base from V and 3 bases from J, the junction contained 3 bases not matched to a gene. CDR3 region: CASSQGLAGVDTGELFF. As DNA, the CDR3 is TGCGCCAGCAGCCAAGGACTAGCGGGAGTGGACACCGGGGAGCTGTTTTTT.

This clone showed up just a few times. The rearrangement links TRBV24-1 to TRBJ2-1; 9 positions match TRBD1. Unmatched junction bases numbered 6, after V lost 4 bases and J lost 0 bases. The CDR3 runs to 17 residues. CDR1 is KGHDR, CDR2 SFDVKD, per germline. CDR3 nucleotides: TGTGCCACCAGTGACCGGGGGACAGGGAGCTCCTACAATGAGCAGTTCTTC. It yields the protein CATSDRGTGSSYNEQFF.

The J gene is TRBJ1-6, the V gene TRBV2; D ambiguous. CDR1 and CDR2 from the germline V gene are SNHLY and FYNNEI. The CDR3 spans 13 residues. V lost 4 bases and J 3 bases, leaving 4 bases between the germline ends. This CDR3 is CASSVSYNSPLHF. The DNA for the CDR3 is TGTGCCAGCAGTGTCAGCTATAATTCACCCCTCCACTTT.

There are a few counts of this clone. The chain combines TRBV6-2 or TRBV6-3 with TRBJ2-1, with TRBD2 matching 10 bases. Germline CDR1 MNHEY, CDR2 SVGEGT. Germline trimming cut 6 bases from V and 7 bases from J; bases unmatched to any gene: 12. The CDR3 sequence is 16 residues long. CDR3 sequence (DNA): TGTGCCAGCAGCAACCGAGCGGGAGGGCCGGTGAATGAGCAGTTCTTC. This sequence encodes CASSNRAGGPVNEQFF.

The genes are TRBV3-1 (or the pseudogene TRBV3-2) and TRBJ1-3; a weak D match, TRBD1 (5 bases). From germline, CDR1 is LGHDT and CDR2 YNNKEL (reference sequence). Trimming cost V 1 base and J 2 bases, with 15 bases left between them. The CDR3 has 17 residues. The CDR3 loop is CASSQVWAGRAGNTIYF. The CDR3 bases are TGTGCCAGCAGCCAAGTTTGGGCAGGGCGAGCTGGAAACACCATATATTTT.

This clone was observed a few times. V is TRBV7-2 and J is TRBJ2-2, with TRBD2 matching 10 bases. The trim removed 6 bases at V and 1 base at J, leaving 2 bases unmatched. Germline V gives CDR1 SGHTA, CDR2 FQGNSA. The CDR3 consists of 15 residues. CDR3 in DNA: TGTGCCAGCAGGAGGACTAGCGGGAACACCGGGGAGCTGTTTTTT. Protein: CASRRTSGNTGELFF.

The CDR3 here is CASSSTRQDEAFF. CDR3 in DNA: TGTGCCAGCAGCTCCACCCGACAGGATGAAGCTTTCTTT. The rearrangement uses TRBV11-3 and TRBJ1-1; perhaps TRBD1 as D (6 bases). CDR1 and CDR2 (germline): SGHNT, YENEEA. V lost 4 bases, J lost 7 bases, and 13 bases lay in between. This CDR3 has 13 residues.

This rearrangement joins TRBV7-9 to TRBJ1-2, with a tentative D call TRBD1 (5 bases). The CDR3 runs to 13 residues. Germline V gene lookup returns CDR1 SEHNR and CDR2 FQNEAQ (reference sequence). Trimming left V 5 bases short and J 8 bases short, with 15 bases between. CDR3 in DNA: TGTGCCAGCAGCACCTCGAGGGAGGGGGGCTACACCTTC. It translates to CASSTSREGGYTF.

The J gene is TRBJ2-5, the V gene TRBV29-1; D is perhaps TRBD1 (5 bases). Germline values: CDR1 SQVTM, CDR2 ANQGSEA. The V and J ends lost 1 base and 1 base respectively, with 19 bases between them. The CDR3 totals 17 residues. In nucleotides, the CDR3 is TGCAGCGTTGAAGGTGGGCAGGGCCAAGCCCTCCAAGAGACCCAGTACTTC. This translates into CSVEGGQGQALQETQYF.

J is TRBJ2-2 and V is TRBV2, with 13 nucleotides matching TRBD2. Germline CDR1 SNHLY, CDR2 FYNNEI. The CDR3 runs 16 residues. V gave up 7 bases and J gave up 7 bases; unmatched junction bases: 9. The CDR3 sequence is CASTLGLAGDDGELFF. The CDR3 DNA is TGTGCCAGCACGCTCGGACTAGCGGGGGACGACGGGGAGCTGTTTTTT. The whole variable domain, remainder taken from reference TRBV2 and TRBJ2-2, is EPEVTQTPSHQVTQMGQEVILRCVPISNHLYFYWYRQILGQKVEFLVSFYNNEISEKSEIFDDQFSVERPDGSNFTLKIRSTKLEDSAMYFCASTLGLAGDDGELFFGEGSRLTVL.

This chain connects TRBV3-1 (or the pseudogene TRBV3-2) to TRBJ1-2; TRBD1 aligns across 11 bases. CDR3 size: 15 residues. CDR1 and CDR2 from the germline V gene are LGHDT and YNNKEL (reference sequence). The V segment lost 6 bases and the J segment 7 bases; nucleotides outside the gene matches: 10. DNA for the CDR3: TGTGCCAGCAGACCGAACGGACAGGGGGCGGGTGGCTACACCTTC. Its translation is CASRPNGQGAGGYTF.

CDR3 DNA sequence: TGTGCCAGTAGTATCGGGTACGCTAGCACAGATACGCAGTATTTT. Amino acids: CASSIGYASTDTQYF. The chain uses TRBV19 and TRBJ2-3; unclear D gene. This CDR3 contains 15 residues. The V end was cut by 3 bases, the J end by 0 bases, with 10 bases between. The germline CDR1 and CDR2 sequences are LNHDA and SQIVND (reference sequence).

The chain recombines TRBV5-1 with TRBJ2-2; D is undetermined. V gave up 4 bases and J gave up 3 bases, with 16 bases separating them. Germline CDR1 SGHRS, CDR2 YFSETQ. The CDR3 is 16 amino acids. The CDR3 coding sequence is TGCGCCAGCAGCCCGGAAGATTACCGGGACACCGGGGAGCTGTTTTTT. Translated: CASSPEDYRDTGELFF. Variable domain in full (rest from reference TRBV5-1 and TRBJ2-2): KAGVTQTPRYLIKTRGQQVTLSCSPISGHRSVSWYQQTPGQGLQFLFEYFSETQRNKGNFPGRFSGRQFSNSRSEMNVSTLELGDSALYLCASSPEDYRDTGELFFGEGSRLTVL.

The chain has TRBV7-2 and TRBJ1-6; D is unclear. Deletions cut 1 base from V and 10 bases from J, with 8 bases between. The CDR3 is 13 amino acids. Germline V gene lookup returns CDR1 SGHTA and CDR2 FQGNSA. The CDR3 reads CASSLDRESPLHF. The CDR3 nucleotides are TGTGCCAGCAGCTTAGACCGAGAGTCACCCCTCCACTTT.

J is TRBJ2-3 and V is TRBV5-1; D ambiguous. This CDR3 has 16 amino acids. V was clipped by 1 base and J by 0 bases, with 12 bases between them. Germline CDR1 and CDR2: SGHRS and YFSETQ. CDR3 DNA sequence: TGCGCCAGCAGCTTGCAGAGCGACCATAGCACAGATACGCAGTATTTT. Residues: CASSLQSDHSTDTQYF.

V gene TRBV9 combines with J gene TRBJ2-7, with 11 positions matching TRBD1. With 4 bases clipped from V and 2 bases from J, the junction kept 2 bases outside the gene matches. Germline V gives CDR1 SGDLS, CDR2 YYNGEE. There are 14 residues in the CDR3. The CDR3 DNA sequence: TGTGCCAGCAGCATGGGACAGGGGGCCTACGAGCAGTACTTC. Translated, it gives CASSMGQGAYEQYF.

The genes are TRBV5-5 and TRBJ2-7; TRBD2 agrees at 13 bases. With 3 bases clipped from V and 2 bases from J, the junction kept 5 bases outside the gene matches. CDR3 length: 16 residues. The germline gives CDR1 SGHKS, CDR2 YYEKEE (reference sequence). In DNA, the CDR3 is TGTGCCAGCAGCTCGTCCGGGACTAGCGGGACCTACGAGCAGTACTTC. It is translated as CASSSSGTSGTYEQYF.